This record concerns one TCR beta chain sequence. Its specificity is unknown. The data stem from a study of graft-versus-host responses after intestinal transplantation. Study at large: Anti-thymocyte globulin was used for induction in all recipients, who then took tacrolimus and steroids for about three years.

Some clones are missing from TCRdb's copy, which holds only in-frame ones; the method was immunoSEQ multiplex PCR. Of 90,000 to 150,000 clones listed, 85% to 95% are singletons. V lost 4 bases, J lost 1 base, and 5 bases lay in between. This CDR3 is 12 amino acids long. The germline V gene has CDR1 SGHVS and CDR2 FNYEAQ. The chain links TRBV7-6 to TRBJ2-7; D gene uncertain. Sample: unstimulated CD8+ T cells sorted from spleen or lymph node cells, taken before intestinal transplant. The receptor was derived from a human donor who received an intestinal transplant. This chain's CDR3 is CASSSASYEQYF. The DNA of the CDR3 is TGTGCCAGCAGCTCAGCTTCCTACGAGCAGTACTTC.